Listed here are 28 T cell receptor beta chains from one sample, sequenced in a study of T cells after yellow fever vaccination. TCRdb re-analysed the 5' RACE reads in MiXCR, keeping a single row per CDR3 protein. The sample holds about 340,000 distinct CDR3 sequences; roughly 4% are singletons and the top ten take approximately 24%. The specimen was PBMCs, collected 5 days after the yellow fever booster vaccination. These receptors were collected from a man between 18 and 35 years old who received the YFV17D yellow fever vaccine.

This clonotype was counted only a few times. The genes are TRBV6-5 and TRBJ2-7; no clear D. CDR1 MNHEY and CDR2 SVGAGI come from the germline V gene. CDR3 length equals 13 residues. V was shortened by 4 bases and J by 2 bases, with 9 bases between the two germline ends. CDR3 amino acids: CASSLNYPYEQYF. The CDR3 DNA reads as TGTGCCAGCAGTTTAAACTATCCCTACGAGCAGTACTTC.

The rearrangement uses TRBV7-2 and TRBJ2-5; tentatively, D is TRBD1 or TRBD2 (5 bases each). CDR3 length: 15 residues. The germline V gene encodes CDR1 SGHTA and CDR2 FQGNSA. V shed 5 bases and J shed 4 bases, with 17 bases lying between them. Here the CDR3 DNA reads TGTGCCAGCAGCAAGACAGCTAGCTTCGGAGAGACCCAGTACTTC. Residues: CASSKTASFGETQYF. Full variable domain (rest looked up from reference TRBV7-2 and TRBJ2-5): GAGVSQSPSNKVTEKGKDVELRCDPISGHTALYWYRQSLGQGLEFLIYFQGNSAPDKSGLPSDRFSAERTGGSVSTLTIQRTQQEDSAVYLCASSKTASFGETQYFGPGTRLLVL.

This clonotype was seen more than once but under ten times. V is TRBV6-2 or TRBV6-3 and J is TRBJ2-6; the D is unclear. Germline V CDR1 and CDR2: MNHEY, SVGEGT. V dropped 2 bases and J dropped 2 bases, with 7 bases sitting between them. CDR3 size: 15 residues. The DNA for the CDR3 is TGTGCCAGCAGTTACGCAAGGGCTGGGGCCAACGTCCTGACTTTC. It translates to CASSYARAGANVLTF.

V and J are TRBV7-9 and TRBJ1-5; 7 nucleotides agree with TRBD1. Germline V gives CDR1 SEHNR, CDR2 FQNEAQ (reference sequence). CDR3 size: 16 residues. The trim removed 4 bases at V and 2 bases at J, leaving 8 bases unmatched. As DNA, the CDR3 is TGTGCCAGCAGCTCAGGACGACAGGGTGGCAATCAGCCCCAGCATTTT. This codes for CASSSGRQGGNQPQHF.

Only a few counts were recorded for this clonotype. The rearrangement joins TRBV20-1 to TRBJ1-5; 7 bases map to TRBD1. The V gene end was trimmed by 0 bases and the J gene end by 2 bases; junction bases not matched to a gene: 10. The CDR3 runs 17 residues. From germline, CDR1 is DFQATT and CDR2 SNEGSKA (reference sequence). CDR3 amino acids: CSARDDRVSWGNQPQHF. The DNA for the CDR3 is TGCAGTGCTAGAGACGACAGGGTCTCCTGGGGCAATCAGCCCCAGCATTTT.

This clonotype was picked up a small number of times. V is TRBV20-1 and J is TRBJ1-5, with D hard to call. The germline V gene encodes CDR1 DFQATT and CDR2 SNEGSKA (reference sequence). The CDR3 runs to 14 residues. Trimming removed 2 bases from V and 0 bases from J, with 8 bases in between. The CDR3: CSARPLNSNQPQHF. The CDR3 nucleotides are TGCAGTGCTAGACCACTTAATAGCAATCAGCCCCAGCATTTT.

The chain joins TRBV30 to TRBJ2-5; D is possibly TRBD1 or TRBD2 (6 bases each). Germline CDR1 and CDR2: GTSNPN and SVGIG (reference sequence). V was cut by 3 bases and J by 5 bases, with 13 bases left in between. This CDR3 spans 13 amino acids. This CDR3 reads CAWSRGLEETQYF. CDR3 bases: TGTGCCTGGAGCAGGGGACTGGAGGAGACCCAGTACTTC. Full variable domain (outside the CDR3, taken from reference TRBV30 and TRBJ2-5): SQTIHQWPATLVQPVGSPLSLECTVEGTSNPNLYWYRQAAGRGLQLLFYSVGIGQISSEVPQNLSASRPQDRQFILSSKKLLLSDSGFYLCAWSRGLEETQYFGPGTRLLVL.

The CDR3 here is CASSQVGAAASTDTQYF. The CDR3 nucleotides are TGCGCCAGCAGCCAAGTAGGTGCGGCCGCTAGCACAGATACGCAGTATTTT. The chain links TRBV4-1 to TRBJ2-3; D not certain. Germline-derived CDR1 and CDR2 are MGHRA and YSYEKL. This CDR3 region has 17 residues. Trimming took off 1 base at V and 0 bases at J, with 14 bases between the two ends.

This clonotype has a count of ten or more. The chain employs TRBV5-1 and TRBJ2-1; 9 nucleotides line up with TRBD2. Germline V gene lookup returns CDR1 SGHRS and CDR2 YFSETQ. Trimming cost V 2 bases and J 4 bases; bases outside gene matches: 7. The CDR3 runs 16 residues. CDR3 amino acids: CASSFIYTSGYNEQFF. The CDR3 bases are TGCGCCAGCAGCTTCATTTATACTAGCGGGTACAATGAGCAGTTCTTC.

This clonotype was seen a handful of times. The chain combines TRBV5-1 with TRBJ1-3; D ambiguous. The V end was cut by 5 bases, the J end by 0 bases, with 9 bases between. Germline CDR1 SGHRS, CDR2 YFSETQ. This CDR3 comprises 14 residues. The CDR3 DNA sequence: TGCGCCAGCAGTTCCAAGAGCTCTGGAAACACCATATATTTT. This sequence encodes CASSSKSSGNTIYF.

This clonotype was observed many times. J is TRBJ2-2 and V is TRBV7-8; D tentatively fits TRBD1 or TRBD2 (5 bases each). Germline V CDR1 and CDR2: SGHVS, FQNEAQ. The CDR3 consists of 16 residues. V lost 1 base and J lost 1, with 10 bases in between. The CDR3 nucleotides read TGTGCCAGCAGCTTAGGGGGGAGTTTGAACACCGGGGAGCTGTTTTTT. It translates to CASSLGGSLNTGELFF.

The J gene is TRBJ2-7, the V gene TRBV20-1; 9 bases match TRBD1. Germline V gene lookup returns CDR1 DFQATT and CDR2 SNEGSKA (reference sequence). The CDR3 totals 14 residues. With 2 bases clipped from V and 5 bases from J, the junction kept 7 bases outside the gene matches. The chain's CDR3 is CSARPRDRDHEQYF. CDR3 nucleotide sequence: TGCAGTGCTAGACCTCGGGACAGGGATCACGAGCAGTACTTC.

The chain recombines TRBV29-1 with TRBJ2-5, with a tentative D call TRBD1 (6 bases). CDR1 and CDR2 from the germline V gene are SQVTM and ANQGSEA. The CDR3 consists of 12 residues. V lost 3 bases to trimming and J lost 2 bases, with 7 bases between them. The CDR3 nucleotides are TGCAGCGTTGAGGACAGTCAAGAGACCCAGTACTTC. Protein: CSVEDSQETQYF. The whole variable domain, filled in from reference TRBV29-1 and TRBJ2-5, reads SAVISQKPSRDICQRGTSLTIQCQVDSQVTMMFWYRQQPGQSLTLIATANQGSEATYESGFVIDKFPISRPNLTFSTLTVSNMSPEDSSIYLCSVEDSQETQYFGPGTRLLVL.

This clonotype has only a few counts. The chain carries TRBV5-1 and TRBJ2-7, with 7 bases aligning to TRBD2. Germline V lookup: CDR1 SGHRS, CDR2 YFSETQ. This CDR3 comprises 13 residues. V gave up 4 bases and J gave up 4 bases; unmatched junction bases: 5. The CDR3 nucleotides are TGCGCCAGCAGCGGAGCGGGGCTGTACGAGCAGTACTTC. This translates into CASSGAGLYEQYF.

In its sample, this clonotype was seen many times. The genes are TRBV12-3 or TRBV12-4 and TRBJ1-1; D may be TRBD1 (6 bases). V was clipped by 5 bases and J by 5 bases, with 15 bases between them. The CDR3 consists of 14 residues. CDR3 DNA sequence: TGTGCCAGCAGTCCCCTGAGGGGGAGGACTGAAGCTTTCTTT. Its protein is CASSPLRGRTEAFF.

This rearrangement joins TRBV3-1 to TRBJ1-2, with D hard to call. Germline CDR1 and CDR2: LGHDT and YNNKEL (reference sequence). This CDR3 contains 14 residues. Trimming removed 0 bases from V and 4 bases from J, with 9 bases in between. CDR3 sequence reads: CASSQELETYGYTF. For the CDR3, the DNA is TGTGCCAGCAGCCAAGAGCTAGAAACCTATGGCTACACCTTC. The full variable domain, its missing parts supplied by reference TRBV3-1 and TRBJ1-2, is DTAVSQTPKYLVTQMGNDKSIKCEQNLGHDTMYWYKQDSKKFLKIMFSYNNKELIINETVPNRFSPKSPDKAHLNLHINSLELGDSAVYFCASSQELETYGYTFGSGTRLTVV.

There are a few counts of this clonotype. The chain links TRBV5-4 to TRBJ2-1; 15 positions match TRBD2. CDR1 is SGHNT and CDR2 is YYREEE in the germline V gene (reference sequence). With 3 bases clipped from V and 9 bases from J, the junction kept 7 bases outside the gene matches. The CDR3 has 16 residues. The CDR3 nucleotides read TGTGCCAGCAGCTCCAGGACTAGCGGGGGGGTTATTGAGCAGTTCTTC. Its translation is CASSSRTSGGVIEQFF.

This clonotype is a singleton in its sample. The genes are TRBV6-5 and TRBJ2-2, with 12 bases fitting TRBD2. The CDR3 is 17 residues long. With 5 bases clipped from V and 2 bases from J, the junction kept 6 bases outside the gene matches. The V gene's germline CDR1 is MNHEY and CDR2 SVGAGI. The CDR3 loop reads CASSQGLAGTNTGELFF. The CDR3 coding sequence is TGTGCCAGCAGTCAAGGACTAGCGGGGACAAACACCGGGGAGCTGTTTTTT.

This chain uses TRBV24-1 with TRBJ2-5; 9 bases agree with TRBD1. Germline CDR1 reads KGHDR; CDR2 reads SFDVKD. Trimming at V came to 2 bases and at J to 5 bases, leaving 11 bases not matched to a gene. The CDR3 loop spans 17 amino acids. This CDR3 is CATSDYPKGQGYETQYF. The CDR3 nucleotides are TGTGCCACCAGTGATTATCCTAAAGGACAGGGGTACGAGACCCAGTACTTC.

This clonotype was seen repeatedly, ten times or more. The J gene is TRBJ2-5, the V gene TRBV28; weak D call: TRBD2 (6 bases). Trimming stripped 6 bases from V and 6 bases from J, with 11 bases between. The CDR3 loop spans 12 amino acids. CDR1 is MDHEN, CDR2 SYDVKM, per germline. The CDR3 sequence is CASSRGWKTQYF. The CDR3 region has the DNA TGTGCCAGCAGCCGGGGGTGGAAGACCCAGTACTTC.

This clonotype was seen at least ten times. The chain recombines TRBV4-2 with TRBJ1-4; no clear D gene. Trimming removed 0 bases from V and 6 bases from J, with 11 bases in between. In germline, CDR1 is LGHNA, CDR2 YNFKEQ. The CDR3 has 15 amino acids. CDR3 sequence (DNA): TGTGCCAGCAGCCAAGATCAAGAAAAGGATGAAAAACTGTTTTTT. Translated: CASSQDQEKDEKLFF.

This chain uses TRBV5-4 with TRBJ1-1; tentatively, D is TRBD1 (6 bases). From germline, CDR1 is SGHNT and CDR2 YYREEE (reference sequence). V was shortened by 0 bases and J by 0 bases, with 15 bases between the two germline ends. The CDR3 is 17 amino acids. DNA for the CDR3: TGTGCCAGCAGCTTGGCCGGGGGCGGGGGCATGAACACTGAAGCTTTCTTT. Its protein product is CASSLAGGGGMNTEAFF.

This clonotype showed up just a few times. The gene calls are TRBV12-3 or TRBV12-4 and TRBJ2-3; TRBD2 matches 7 bases. There are 15 residues in the CDR3. The junction had 9 bases not matched to a gene; V was cut back by 6 bases and J by 3 bases. The CDR3 sequence: CASSYPVGGTDTQYF. CDR3 nucleotides: TGTGCCAGCAGCTACCCCGTCGGGGGGACAGATACGCAGTATTTT.

This clonotype was recorded at least ten times. The gene calls are TRBV14 and TRBJ2-3, with D possibly matching TRBD1 (6 bases). Germline-derived CDR1 and CDR2 are SGHDN and FVKESK. The CDR3 extends over 13 amino acids. The V end was cut by 3 bases, the J end by 5 bases, with 9 bases between. CDR3: CASSQETGDTQYF. CDR3 coding DNA: TGTGCCAGCAGCCAGGAGACAGGAGATACGCAGTATTTT.

The table lists this clonotype with many counts. This chain's CDR3 is CASSPRGPETQYF. The CDR3 DNA sequence: TGTGCCAGCAGTCCCAGAGGGCCGGAGACCCAGTACTTC. This chain uses TRBV6-6 with TRBJ2-5, with D possibly being TRBD2 (5 bases). The CDR3 totals 13 residues. The germline V and J ends were trimmed by 5 bases and 5 bases, with 12 bases remaining between them. CDR1 MNHNY and CDR2 SVGAGI come from the germline V gene (reference sequence).

This clonotype was counted at least ten times. The rearrangement uses TRBV12-3 or TRBV12-4 and TRBJ1-1; tentative D call: TRBD1 (5 bases). This CDR3 is 16 amino acids long. V dropped 4 bases and J dropped 4 bases, with 19 bases sitting between them. For the CDR3, the DNA is TGTGCCAGCAGTTCACGGGCCGCGTCGGGGACCACTGAAGCTTTCTTT. It translates to CASSSRAASGTTEAFF.

This clonotype occurred a few times. The CDR3 DNA follows: TGCGCCAGCAGCCAAGATGCCAGGGTGCTCTCTGGGGCCAACGTCCTGACTTTC. Its protein product is CASSQDARVLSGANVLTF. The genes are TRBV4-3 and TRBJ2-6; possible D gene TRBD1, 5 bases. This CDR3 comprises 18 residues. Trimming cost V 0 bases and J 0 bases, with 12 bases left between them. Germline V gene lookup returns CDR1 LGHNA and CDR2 YSLEER.

The chain combines TRBV4-3 with TRBJ2-2, with TRBD1 matching 8 bases. This CDR3 has 18 amino acids. CDR1 and CDR2 from the germline V gene are LGHNA and YSLEER. Unmatched junction bases numbered 16, after V lost 4 bases and J lost 6 bases. The DNA for the CDR3 is TGCGCCAGCAGCCCGCTCGCCAGGGGGCTAGCCGTCGCCGGGGAGCTGTTTTTT. This encodes CASSPLARGLAVAGELFF.